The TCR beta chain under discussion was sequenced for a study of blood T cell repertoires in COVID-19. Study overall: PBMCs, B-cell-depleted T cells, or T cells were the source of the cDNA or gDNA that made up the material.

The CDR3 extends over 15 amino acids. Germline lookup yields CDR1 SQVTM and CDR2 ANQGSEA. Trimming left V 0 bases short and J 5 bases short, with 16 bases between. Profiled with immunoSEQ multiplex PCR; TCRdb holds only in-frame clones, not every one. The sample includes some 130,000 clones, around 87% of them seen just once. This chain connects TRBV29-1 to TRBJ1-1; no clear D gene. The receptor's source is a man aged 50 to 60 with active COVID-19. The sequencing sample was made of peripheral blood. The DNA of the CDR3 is TGCAGCGTTGAAGATCACGTCAGTCCGGGGACTGAAGCTTTCTTT. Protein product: CSVEDHVSPGTEAFF.